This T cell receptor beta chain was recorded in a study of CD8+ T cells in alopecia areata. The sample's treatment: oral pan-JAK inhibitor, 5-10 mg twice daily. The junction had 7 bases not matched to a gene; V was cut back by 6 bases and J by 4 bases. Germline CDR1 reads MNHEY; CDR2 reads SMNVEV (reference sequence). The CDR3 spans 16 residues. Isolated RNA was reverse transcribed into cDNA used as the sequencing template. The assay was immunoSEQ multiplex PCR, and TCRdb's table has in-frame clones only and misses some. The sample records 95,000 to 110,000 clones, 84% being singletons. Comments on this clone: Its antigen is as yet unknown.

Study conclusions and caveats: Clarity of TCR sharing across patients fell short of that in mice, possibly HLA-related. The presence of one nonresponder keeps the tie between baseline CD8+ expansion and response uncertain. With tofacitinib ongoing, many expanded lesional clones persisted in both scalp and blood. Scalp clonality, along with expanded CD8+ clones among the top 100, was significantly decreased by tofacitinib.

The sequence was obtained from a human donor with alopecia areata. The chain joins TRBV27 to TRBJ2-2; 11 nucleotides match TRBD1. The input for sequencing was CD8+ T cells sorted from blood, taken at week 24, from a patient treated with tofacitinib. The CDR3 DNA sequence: TGTGCCAGCAGCCCACTCGGGACAGGGGGCACCGGGGAGCTGTTTTTT. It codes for CASSPLGTGGTGELFF.